The present entry profiles one T cell receptor beta chain with its context. The data were taken from a study of blood T cell repertoires in COVID-19. Study-wide background: There were acute and convalescent COVID-19 samples, and they came from the United States, Italy and Spain.

With V trimmed by 7 bases and J by 9 bases, 11 bases remained unmatched. The germline V gene has CDR1 MNHEY and CDR2 SVGAGI. CDR3 length equals 15 residues. In the study's own analysis: By means of reference gene primer amplification, nucleated cell counts were estimated. The method was immunoSEQ multiplex PCR; TCRdb's version includes in-frame clones alone and lacks a portion of them. The D gene and trimming were derived from the DNA, and the V and J assignments and clone size from that table. Among roughly 50,000 clones listed, 80% to 90% were seen once. The rearrangement uses TRBV6-5 and TRBJ2-3; 12 bases map to TRBD2. The receptor comes from an elderly woman with acute or convalescent COVID-19. The sequenced sample consisted of peripheral blood. The DNA of the CDR3 is TGTGCCAGCAAACGGGGAACTAGCGGGGGGCCGACGCAGTATTTT. Translation gives CASKRGTSGGPTQYF.